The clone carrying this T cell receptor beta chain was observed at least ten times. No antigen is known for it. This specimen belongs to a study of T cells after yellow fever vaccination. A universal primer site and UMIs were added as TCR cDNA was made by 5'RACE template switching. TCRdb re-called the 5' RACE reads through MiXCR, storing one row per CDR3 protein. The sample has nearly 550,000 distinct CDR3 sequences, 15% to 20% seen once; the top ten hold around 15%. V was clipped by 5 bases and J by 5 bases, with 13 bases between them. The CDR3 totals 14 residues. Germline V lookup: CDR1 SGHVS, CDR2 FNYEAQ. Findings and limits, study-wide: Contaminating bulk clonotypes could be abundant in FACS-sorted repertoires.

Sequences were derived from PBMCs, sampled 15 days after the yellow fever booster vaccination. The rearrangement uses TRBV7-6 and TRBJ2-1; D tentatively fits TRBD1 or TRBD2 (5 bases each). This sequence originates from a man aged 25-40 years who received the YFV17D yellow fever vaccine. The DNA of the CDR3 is TGTGCCAGCAGCCCCTCCGGGACCCACAATGAGCAGTTCTTC. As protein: CASSPSGTHNEQFF.